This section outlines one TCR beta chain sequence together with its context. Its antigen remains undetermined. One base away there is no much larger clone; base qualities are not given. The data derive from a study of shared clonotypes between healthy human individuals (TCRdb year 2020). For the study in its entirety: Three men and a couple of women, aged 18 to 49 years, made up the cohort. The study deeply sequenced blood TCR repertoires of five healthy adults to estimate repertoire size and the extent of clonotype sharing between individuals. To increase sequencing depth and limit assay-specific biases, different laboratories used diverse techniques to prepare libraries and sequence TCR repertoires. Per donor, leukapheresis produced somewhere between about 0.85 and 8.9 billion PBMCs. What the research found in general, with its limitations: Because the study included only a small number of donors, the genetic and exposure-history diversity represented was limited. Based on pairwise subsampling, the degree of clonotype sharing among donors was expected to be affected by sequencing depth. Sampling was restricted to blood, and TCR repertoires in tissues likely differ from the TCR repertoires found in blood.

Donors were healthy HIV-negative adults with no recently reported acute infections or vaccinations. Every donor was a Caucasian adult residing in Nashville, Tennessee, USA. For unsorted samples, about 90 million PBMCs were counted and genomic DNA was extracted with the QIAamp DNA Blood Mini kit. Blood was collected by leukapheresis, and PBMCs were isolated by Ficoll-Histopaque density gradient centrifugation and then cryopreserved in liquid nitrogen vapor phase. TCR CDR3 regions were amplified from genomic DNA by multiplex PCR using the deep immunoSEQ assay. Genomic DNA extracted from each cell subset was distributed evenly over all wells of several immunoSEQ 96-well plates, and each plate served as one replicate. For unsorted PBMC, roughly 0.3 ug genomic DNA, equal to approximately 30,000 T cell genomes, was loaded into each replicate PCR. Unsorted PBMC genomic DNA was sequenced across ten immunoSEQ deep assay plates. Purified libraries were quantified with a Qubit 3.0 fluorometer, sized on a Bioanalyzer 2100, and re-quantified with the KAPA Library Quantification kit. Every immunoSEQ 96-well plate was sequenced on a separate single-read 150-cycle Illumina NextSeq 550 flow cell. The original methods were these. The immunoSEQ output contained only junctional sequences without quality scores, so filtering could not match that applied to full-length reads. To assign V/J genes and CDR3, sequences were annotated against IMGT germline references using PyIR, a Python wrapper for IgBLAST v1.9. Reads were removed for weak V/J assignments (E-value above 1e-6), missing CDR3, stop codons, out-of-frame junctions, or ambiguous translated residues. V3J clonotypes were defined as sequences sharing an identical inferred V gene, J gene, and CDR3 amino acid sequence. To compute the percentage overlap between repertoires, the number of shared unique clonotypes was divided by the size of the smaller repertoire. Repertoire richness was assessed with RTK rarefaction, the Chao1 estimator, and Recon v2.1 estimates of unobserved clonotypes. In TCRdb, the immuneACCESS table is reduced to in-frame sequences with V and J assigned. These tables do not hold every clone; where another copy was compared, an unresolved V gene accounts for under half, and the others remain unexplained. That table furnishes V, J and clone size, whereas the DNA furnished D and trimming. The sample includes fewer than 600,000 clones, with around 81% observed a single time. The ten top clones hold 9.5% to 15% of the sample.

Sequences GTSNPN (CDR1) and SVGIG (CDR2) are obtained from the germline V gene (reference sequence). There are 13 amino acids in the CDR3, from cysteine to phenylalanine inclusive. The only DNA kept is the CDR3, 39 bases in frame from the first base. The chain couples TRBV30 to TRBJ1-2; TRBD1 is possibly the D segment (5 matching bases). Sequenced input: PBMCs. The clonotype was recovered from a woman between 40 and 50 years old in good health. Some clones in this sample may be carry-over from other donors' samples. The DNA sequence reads TGTGCGCACCAGCGGCAGGGCAACTATGGCTACACCTTC. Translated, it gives CAHQRQGNYGYTF.